These 14 T cell receptor beta chains came from one sample sequenced in a study of shared clonotypes between healthy human individuals. Only in-frame clones appear in the TCRdb table, and some are missing; sequencing was by immunoSEQ multiplex PCR. Among some 2,500,000 clones listed, approximately 93% were seen once. The source material was naive CD4+ T cells from PBMCs. Subset: CD45RA+ positively selected. These receptors were obtained from a young man in good health. Some clones in this sample may be carry-over from other donors' samples.

This rearrangement joins TRBV11-1 to TRBJ1-1; no clear D. V was trimmed by 6 bases and J by 1 base, leaving 6 bases between them. The CDR3 consists of 12 residues. Germline values: CDR1 SGHAT, CDR2 FQDESV (reference sequence). This CDR3 reads CASRQQNTEAFF. The CDR3 nucleotides read TGTGCCAGCAGGCAACAGAACACTGAAGCTTTCTTT.

This sequence joins TRBV10-3 and TRBJ1-2; D is undetermined. Trimming removed 0 bases from V and 7 bases from J, with 12 bases in between. Germline CDR1 is ENHRY and CDR2 is SYGVKD. There are 14 residues in the CDR3. The CDR3 nucleotides are TGTGCCATCAGTGAGTCGTCCCAGCTACGTGGCTACACCTTC. Its translation is CAISESSQLRGYTF.

J is TRBJ1-4 and V is TRBV27, with 8 nucleotides matching TRBD1. The CDR3 has 15 residues. Germline values: CDR1 MNHEY, CDR2 SMNVEV (reference sequence). The junction had 2 bases not matched to a gene; V was cut back by 2 bases and J by 3 bases. The chain's CDR3 is CASSLGGQANEKLFF. As DNA, the CDR3 is TGTGCCAGCAGTTTAGGGGGACAGGCTAATGAAAAACTGTTTTTT.

The V call is TRBV5-1, the J call TRBJ1-1; no firm D call. Germline V lookup: CDR1 SGHRS, CDR2 YFSETQ. The CDR3 spans 13 residues. V lost 4 bases and J 0 bases, leaving 7 bases between the germline ends. The chain's CDR3 is CASSPQMNTEAFF. The CDR3 DNA sequence: TGCGCCAGCAGCCCCCAGATGAACACTGAAGCTTTCTTT.

Here the CDR3 DNA reads TGTGCCAGCAGGGCTGCGGGGAATCAGCCCCAGCATTTT. Protein sequence: CASRAAGNQPQHF. The gene calls are TRBV7-2 and TRBJ1-5; D ambiguous. Per the germline V gene, CDR1 is SGHTA and CDR2 is FQGNSA. V was pared by 6 bases and J by 4 bases, with 10 bases between. The CDR3 runs to 13 residues.

The V gene is TRBV7-2, the J gene TRBJ2-7; 12 bases are a match to TRBD2. CDR1 is SGHTA and CDR2 is FQGNSA in the germline V gene. J lost 9 bases, V lost 5 bases, and 11 bases had no gene match. The CDR3 extends over 15 amino acids. The CDR3 coding sequence is TGTGCCAGCAGCCCCTCTAGCGGGAGGGCGTTTGTGCAGTACTTC. Translation: CASSPSSGRAFVQYF.

CDR3: CASSPRGLRDEQFF. CDR3 nucleotide sequence: TGCGCCAGCAGCCCGAGGGGATTGCGCGATGAGCAGTTCTTC. V and J are TRBV5-1 and TRBJ2-1; D might be TRBD1 or TRBD2, each matching 5 bases. V was cut by 4 bases and J by 8 bases, with 16 bases left in between. Germline values: CDR1 SGHRS, CDR2 YFSETQ. The CDR3 has 14 residues.

V gene TRBV4-3 combines with J gene TRBJ2-1; no reliable D call. Germline CDR1 LGHNA, CDR2 YSLEER. The V and J ends lost 4 bases and 3 bases respectively, with 13 bases between them. This CDR3 contains 15 residues. The CDR3 nucleotides read TGCGCCAGCAGCCGGAACATAAGAGACTACAATGAGCAGTTCTTC. Amino acids: CASSRNIRDYNEQFF.

A note on this clone: Other DNA sequences of this sample code for an identical CDR3. V and J are TRBV5-1 and TRBJ2-5; 9 bases match TRBD1. The J segment lost 0 bases and the V segment lost 5 bases, leaving 2 bases of the junction unmatched. The germline gives CDR1 SGHRS, CDR2 YFSETQ. CDR3 size: 14 residues. DNA of the CDR3: TGCGCCAGCAGGTGGACAGGGGACCAAGAGACCCAGTACTTC. Translation: CASRWTGDQETQYF.

CDR3 in amino acids: CASSRKIGPSQSSGANVLTF. In DNA form, the CDR3 reads TGCGCCAGCAGCCGGAAGATTGGACCCTCTCAGAGCTCTGGGGCCAACGTCCTGACTTTC. V usage is TRBV4-3 and J usage is TRBJ2-6; D is uncertain. Germline loops: CDR1 LGHNA, CDR2 YSLEER. The CDR3 totals 20 residues. Trimming removed 4 bases from V and 0 bases from J, with 22 bases in between.

This rearrangement joins TRBV6-4 to TRBJ2-1; the match to TRBD2 covers 9 bases. The CDR3 has 15 residues. CDR1 and CDR2 (germline): MRHNA, SNTAGT. J gave up 7 bases and V 2 bases, and 6 bases lay outside the gene matches. This CDR3 reads CASSDAGGPSNEQFF. CDR3 DNA: TGTGCCAGCAGTGACGCGGGAGGGCCCTCGAATGAGCAGTTCTTC.

This sequence joins TRBV6-5 and TRBJ2-1; 9 nucleotides match TRBD2. CDR3 size: 13 residues. V was clipped by 6 bases and J by 5 bases; unmatched bases: 2. Germline lookup yields CDR1 MNHEY and CDR2 SVGAGI. Here the CDR3 reads CASRTSGNNEQFF. For the CDR3, the DNA is TGTGCCAGCAGGACTAGCGGAAACAATGAGCAGTTCTTC.

The rearrangement uses TRBV27 and TRBJ1-1, with 7 bases fitting TRBD1. V shed 8 bases, J shed 2 bases, and the junction held 11 bases outside the gene matches. The CDR3 covers 15 residues. CDR1 and CDR2 (germline): MNHEY, SMNVEV (reference sequence). For the CDR3, the DNA is TGTGCCAGCTGGCTGTGGGGGACAGATAACACTGAAGCTTTCTTT. Its protein is CASWLWGTDNTEAFF.

About this clone itself: In the same sample, other DNA sequences code for this CDR3. The V gene is TRBV28, the J gene TRBJ2-4; tentative D call: TRBD2 (6 bases). The V end was cut by 3 bases, the J end by 0 bases, with 9 bases between. The CDR3 covers 15 residues. Germline-derived CDR1 and CDR2 are MDHEN and SYDVKM. The CDR3 is CASSLAGLAKNIQYF. In DNA, the CDR3 is TGTGCCAGCAGTTTGGCGGGGTTAGCCAAAAACATTCAGTACTTC. Based on the CDR3 plus reference TRBV28 and TRBJ2-4, the full variable domain is DVKVTQSSRYLVKRTGEKVFLECVQDMDHENMFWYRQDPGLGLRLIYFSYDVKMKEKGDIPEGYSVSREKKERFSLILESASTNQTSMYLCASSLAGLAKNIQYFGAGTRLSVL.